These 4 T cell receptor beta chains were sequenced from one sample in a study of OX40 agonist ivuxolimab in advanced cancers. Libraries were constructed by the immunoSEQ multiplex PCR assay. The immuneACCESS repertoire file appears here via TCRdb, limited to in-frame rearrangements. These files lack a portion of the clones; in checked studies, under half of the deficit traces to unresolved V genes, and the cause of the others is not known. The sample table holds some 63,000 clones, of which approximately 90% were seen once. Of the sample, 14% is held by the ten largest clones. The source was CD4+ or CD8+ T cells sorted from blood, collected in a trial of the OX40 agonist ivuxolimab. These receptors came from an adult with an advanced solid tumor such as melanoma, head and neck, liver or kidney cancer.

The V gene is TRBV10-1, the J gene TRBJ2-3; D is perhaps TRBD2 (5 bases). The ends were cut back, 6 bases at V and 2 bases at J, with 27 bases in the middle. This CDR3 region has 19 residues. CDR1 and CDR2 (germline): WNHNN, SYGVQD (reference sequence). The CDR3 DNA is TGCGCCAGCAGCCCTGGCCTCGCCGAGCGGAGATTAACCACAGATACGCAGTATTTT. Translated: CASSPGLAERRLTTDTQYF.

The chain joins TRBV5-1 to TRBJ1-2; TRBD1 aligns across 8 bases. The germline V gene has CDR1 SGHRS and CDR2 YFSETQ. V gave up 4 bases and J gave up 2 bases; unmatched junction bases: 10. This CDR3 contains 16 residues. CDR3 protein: CASSGDPDRANYGYTF. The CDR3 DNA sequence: TGCGCCAGCAGCGGAGACCCGGACAGGGCCAACTATGGCTACACCTTC.

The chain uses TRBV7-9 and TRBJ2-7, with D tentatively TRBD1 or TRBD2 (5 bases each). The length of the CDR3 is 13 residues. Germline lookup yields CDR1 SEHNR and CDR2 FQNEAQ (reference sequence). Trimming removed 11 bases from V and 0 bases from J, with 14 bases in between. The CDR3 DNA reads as TGTGCCTGGGCTGGGGGACCCTCCTACGAGCAGTACTTC. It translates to CAWAGGPSYEQYF. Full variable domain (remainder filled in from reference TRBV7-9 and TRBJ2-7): DTGVSQNPRHKITKRGQNVTFRCDPISEHNRLYWYRQTLGQGPEFLTYFQNEAQLEKSRLLSDRFSAERPKGSFSTLEIQRTEQGDSAMYLCAWAGGPSYEQYFGPGTRLTVT.

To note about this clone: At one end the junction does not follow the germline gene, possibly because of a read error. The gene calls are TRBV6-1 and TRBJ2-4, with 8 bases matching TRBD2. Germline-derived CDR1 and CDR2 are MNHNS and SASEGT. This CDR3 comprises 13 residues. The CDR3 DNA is TGTGCCAGCATAGGACTAGCCCAAAACATTCAGTACTTC. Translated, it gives CASIGLAQNIQYF.